Following are 21 T cell receptor beta chains from one sample sequenced in a study of cytomegalovirus exposure and HLA in healthy donors. Primers: 60 Vbeta forward and 13 Jbeta reverse. Sequencing was performed with immunoSEQ multiplex PCR; in TCRdb, only in-frame clones are kept and a portion is missing. In the table there are 72,000 or so clones, around 61% of which are singletons. Sequencing was carried out using PBMCs. Receptors originate from a woman in her forties or fifties in good health and CMV-seronegative.

The chain recombines TRBV19 with TRBJ1-2; the D gene is possibly TRBD1 (6 bases). In germline, CDR1 is LNHDA, CDR2 SQIVND (reference sequence). The CDR3 sequence is 14 residues long. V was cut by 5 bases and J by 2 bases, with 12 bases left in between. CDR3 in DNA: TGTGCCAGTAGTGTTAGGACAGTAAACTATGGCTACACCTTC. It codes for CASSVRTVNYGYTF.

For this clone: Its ends do not fully match the called genes, so a read error is possible. The chain uses TRBV7-7 and TRBJ2-5; 7 nucleotides match TRBD2. The CDR3 covers 16 residues. Germline CDR1 and CDR2: SSHAT and FNYEAQ (reference sequence). The CDR3 DNA is TGTGCTAGCAGCCCCCTCGGGAGGTCGGCAGTAGAGACCCAGTACTTC. It encodes CASSPLGRSAVETQYF.

The sample holds one count of this clone. V gene TRBV6-5 combines with J gene TRBJ2-7; 10 bases are a match to TRBD1. The CDR3 is 14 residues long. V lost 6 bases and J lost 2; bases outside the gene matches: 4. In germline, CDR1 is MNHEY, CDR2 SVGAGI. Written as DNA, the CDR3 is TGTGCCAGCAGCCGGACAGGGGGTACCTACGAGCAGTACTTC. Amino acid sequence: CASSRTGGTYEQYF.

This clone has just a few counts. This chain connects TRBV6-6 to TRBJ2-1, with 13 bases matching TRBD2. CDR3 length equals 15 residues. V lost 5 bases and J lost 8; bases outside the gene matches: 6. Germline V gives CDR1 MNHNY, CDR2 SVGAGI (reference sequence). This CDR3 reads CASSEGLAGLDEQFF. Here the CDR3 DNA reads TGTGCCAGCAGTGAGGGACTAGCGGGACTGGATGAGCAGTTCTTC.

V gene TRBV28 combines with J gene TRBJ2-5; 9 bases align to TRBD2. Germline lookup yields CDR1 MDHEN and CDR2 SYDVKM. The CDR3 has 16 amino acids. J was trimmed by 5 bases and V by 0 bases; bases with no gene match: 7. CDR3 nucleotides: TGTGCCAGCAGTTTATGGGCTAGCGGGATTCGGGAGACCCAGTACTTC. Its protein product is CASSLWASGIRETQYF.

The J gene is TRBJ1-4, the V gene TRBV4-3, with TRBD1 matching 7 bases. CDR3 length equals 14 residues. Trimming took 4 bases from V and 3 from J; bases not matched to a gene: 2. Germline-derived CDR1 and CDR2 are LGHNA and YSLEER. Here the CDR3 DNA reads TGCGCCAGCAGCCGACAGGGTGCTAATGAAAAACTGTTTTTT. Translation gives CASSRQGANEKLFF.

A few counts support this clone. This chain joins TRBV2 and TRBJ2-7; the match to TRBD2 covers 11 bases. The ends lost 5 bases at V and 7 bases at J; junction bases unmatched: 10. The CDR3 has 15 amino acids. Germline-derived CDR1 and CDR2 are SNHLY and FYNNEI. The CDR3 reads CASSKVAGGPGEQYF. CDR3 DNA sequence: TGTGCCAGCAGTAAGGTAGCGGGAGGGCCGGGTGAGCAGTACTTC.

This sequence joins TRBV5-1 and TRBJ1-1; TRBD1 matches at 8 bases. The CDR3 is made up of 13 amino acids. The V gene's germline CDR1 is SGHRS and CDR2 YFSETQ. J lost 11 bases, V lost 3 bases, and 9 bases had no gene match. In DNA form, the CDR3 reads TGCGCCAGCAGCTCGCAGGGGGCTGGTAAGGCTTTCTTT. Its translation: CASSSQGAGKAFF.

The chain employs TRBV6-5 and TRBJ1-1; maybe TRBD1 (6 bases). CDR3 length: 14 amino acids. Germline V CDR1 and CDR2: MNHEY, SVGAGI. The germline V and J ends were trimmed by 4 bases and 2 bases, with 11 bases remaining between them. For the CDR3, the DNA is TGTGCCAGCAGTTCGACAGGTCCCAACACTGAAGCTTTCTTT. Translation: CASSSTGPNTEAFF.

This clone was seen a handful of times. V gene TRBV2 combines with J gene TRBJ2-7; D is ambiguous. Germline CDR1 and CDR2: SNHLY and FYNNEI. V was pared by 5 bases and J by 2 bases, with 4 bases between. The CDR3 covers 11 residues. CDR3 nucleotide sequence: TGTGCCAGCAGTTACACCTACGAGCAGTACTTC. This codes for CASSYTYEQYF.

This clone appeared a few times. The chain carries TRBV2 and TRBJ1-1; possible D gene TRBD1, 5 bases. The CDR3 extends over 13 amino acids. CDR1 and CDR2 (germline): SNHLY, FYNNEI. The V end lost 0 bases, the J end lost 8 bases, and 10 bases lay between the germline ends. CDR3 region: CASSEARGWEAFF. CDR3 in DNA: TGTGCCAGCAGTGAAGCGCGGGGGTGGGAAGCTTTCTTT.

The table lists this clone with a count of one. The chain recombines TRBV2 with TRBJ1-2; D might be TRBD1 (5 bases). Trimming took off 3 bases at V and 7 bases at J, with 9 bases between the two ends. The CDR3 covers 12 residues. CDR1 SNHLY and CDR2 FYNNEI come from the germline V gene. CDR3 sequence reads: CASSDGGGGYTF. The CDR3 coding sequence is TGTGCCAGCAGTGACGGGGGTGGTGGCTACACCTTC.

The V and J genes are TRBV4-3 and TRBJ1-1, with D maybe TRBD1 (5 bases). The germline V gene has CDR1 LGHNA and CDR2 YSLEER. V was cut by 0 bases and J by 3 bases, with 14 bases left in between. The CDR3 runs 16 residues. The CDR3 DNA is TGCGCCAGCAGCCAAGATGCTTACAGGACGGACACTGAAGCTTTCTTT. Residues: CASSQDAYRTDTEAFF.

The J gene is TRBJ1-1, the V gene TRBV28; D is unresolved. This CDR3 region has 12 residues. The germline V gene encodes CDR1 MDHEN and CDR2 SYDVKM. Trimming left V 1 base short and J 7 bases short, with 7 bases between. The CDR3 sequence: CASSLSRHEAFF. For the CDR3, the DNA is TGTGCCAGCAGTTTATCCAGGCATGAAGCTTTCTTT.

The chain combines TRBV19 with TRBJ2-4; D is unresolved. The V and J ends lost 7 bases and 0 bases respectively, with 22 bases between them. CDR1 LNHDA and CDR2 SQIVND come from the germline V gene (reference sequence). The CDR3 loop spans 18 amino acids. The CDR3 region is CASTGYASATLAKNIQYF. The CDR3 DNA reads TGTGCCAGTACTGGTTATGCCTCAGCGACGCTAGCCAAAAACATTCAGTACTTC.

This clone was seen only once. The CDR3 DNA reads TGTGCCAGCAGCCAAGATCCAGCGGGAGGGGAGCGAGAGACCCAGTACTTC. Its translation: CASSQDPAGGERETQYF. V is TRBV4-2 and J is TRBJ2-5, with 10 nucleotides matching TRBD2. CDR1 and CDR2 from the germline V gene are LGHNA and YNFKEQ. Trimming removed 0 bases from V and 4 bases from J; junction bases left unmatched: 8. The CDR3 is 17 residues long.

The rearrangement links TRBV30 to TRBJ2-7, with 8 bases matching TRBD2. V lost 4 bases and J lost 4; bases outside the gene matches: 21. This CDR3 has 18 amino acids. Germline assignment: CDR1 GTSNPN and CDR2 SVGIG (reference sequence). In DNA form, the CDR3 reads TGTGCCTGGAACCCCAGAGTAGCGGGACTATCGGCGATATACGAGCAGTACTTC. Amino acid sequence: CAWNPRVAGLSAIYEQYF.

This clone was seen at least ten times. The chain carries TRBV4-3 and TRBJ2-3; weak D call: TRBD1 (5 bases). Trimming took off 0 bases at V and 4 bases at J, with 20 bases between the two ends. The CDR3 contains 18 residues. CDR1 and CDR2 from the germline V gene are LGHNA and YSLEER. The CDR3 region has the DNA TGCGCCAGCAGCCAAGAAGCCCAGGCAGGGTATGTTGCAGATACGCAGTATTTT. It is translated as CASSQEAQAGYVADTQYF.

The genes are TRBV27 and TRBJ1-1; D gene unclear. V was clipped by 8 bases and J by 7 bases, with 14 bases between them. Per the germline V gene, CDR1 is MNHEY and CDR2 is SMNVEV (reference sequence). The CDR3 runs to 12 residues. The CDR3 region has the DNA TGTGCCAGCTCCCCCCCCCTAGGTGAAGCTTTCTTT. Translation gives CASSPPLGEAFF.

This chain links TRBV7-3 with TRBJ2-1; 7 bases are a match to TRBD2. V shed 4 bases, J shed 7 bases, and the junction held 13 bases outside the gene matches. Germline-derived CDR1 and CDR2 are SGHTA and FQGTGA. The CDR3 consists of 16 residues. The CDR3, as DNA: TGTGCCAGCAGCTACTCTAGCGGACCAATGGGGAATGAGCAGTTCTTC. Translating it yields CASSYSSGPMGNEQFF.

This clone was seen more than once but under ten times. This same CDR3 is encoded by further DNA sequences in the sample. The chain couples TRBV5-4 to TRBJ1-1; D possibly corresponds to TRBD1 (5 bases). The germline V gene has CDR1 SGHNT and CDR2 YYREEE (reference sequence). This CDR3 has 15 amino acids. The ends were cut back, 0 bases at V and 0 bases at J, with 9 bases in the middle. The CDR3 protein is CASSLGGGMNTEAFF. Here the CDR3 DNA reads TGTGCCAGCAGCTTGGGGGGGGGAATGAACACTGAAGCTTTCTTT.